Shown below are 16 T cell receptor beta chains from a single sample sequenced in a study of OX40 agonist ivuxolimab in advanced cancers. Data came from immunoSEQ multiplex PCR; TCRdb stores just in-frame clones and leaves some out. This sample has just under 75,000 clones, with roughly nine tenths found just once. The sequences come from CD4+ or CD8+ T cells sorted from blood, collected in a trial of the OX40 agonist ivuxolimab. The origin of the receptors is an adult with an advanced solid tumor such as melanoma, head and neck, liver or kidney cancer.

The chain joins TRBV27 to TRBJ1-2, with D unresolved. From germline, CDR1 is MNHEY and CDR2 SMNVEV (reference sequence). The CDR3 runs 13 residues. V lost 2 bases and J 2 bases, leaving 6 bases between the germline ends. The DNA of the CDR3 is TGTGCCAGCAGTTTACAGCCAAACTATGGCTACACCTTC. Its translation is CASSLQPNYGYTF.

The chain is built from TRBV18 and TRBJ2-7, with TRBD1 as a possible D gene (7 bases). This CDR3 spans 14 amino acids. Germline loops: CDR1 KGHSH, CDR2 LQKENI. Between the trimmed V and J ends, which lost 2 bases and 7 bases, there was a span of 15 bases. CDR3 loop: CASSPSQGGLEQYF. The CDR3 DNA sequence: TGTGCCAGCTCACCATCGCAGGGGGGATTGGAGCAGTACTTC.

This chain links TRBV5-5 with TRBJ2-7, with 13 bases identical to TRBD2. CDR1 SGHKS and CDR2 YYEKEE come from the germline V gene (reference sequence). V lost 4 bases and J lost 6; bases outside the gene matches: 7. The CDR3 consists of 15 residues. The CDR3 protein is CASSPGLAGEREQYF. CDR3 bases: TGTGCCAGCAGCCCAGGACTAGCGGGAGAACGCGAGCAGTACTTC.

This clone showed up just a few times. The chain carries TRBV28 and TRBJ1-1; D might be TRBD1 (5 bases). The CDR3 contains 13 residues. Per germline, CDR1 MDHEN and CDR2 SYDVKM. V dropped 10 bases and J dropped 0 bases, with 12 bases sitting between them. CDR3 residues: CATYSGMNTEAFF. Here the CDR3 DNA reads TGTGCCACCTACTCAGGGATGAACACTGAAGCTTTCTTT. The complete variable domain, with remaining parts taken from reference TRBV28 and TRBJ1-1, reads DVKVTQSSRYLVKRTGEKVFLECVQDMDHENMFWYRQDPGLGLRLIYFSYDVKMKEKGDIPEGYSVSREKKERFSLILESASTNQTSMYLCATYSGMNTEAFFGQGTRLTVV.

This clone was detected only a few times. The V gene is TRBV6-1, the J gene TRBJ2-7, with D possibly matching TRBD2 (7 bases). The V end lost 1 base, the J end lost 6 bases, and 13 bases lay between the germline ends. Germline V gene lookup returns CDR1 MNHNS and CDR2 SASEGT. This CDR3 contains 14 residues. CDR3 amino acids: CASSEVWGGLEQYF. CDR3 in DNA: TGTGCCAGCAGTGAAGTGTGGGGGGGGCTCGAGCAGTACTTC.

The chain couples TRBV30 to TRBJ2-5; 8 bases are a match to TRBD1. Germline V gene sequence: CDR1 GTSNPN, CDR2 SVGIG (reference sequence). With V trimmed by 5 bases and J by 5 bases, 7 bases remained unmatched. There are 13 residues in the CDR3. The DNA for the CDR3 is TGTGCCTGGGCAGGGGGCGCCTGGGAGACCCAGTACTTC. It encodes CAWAGGAWETQYF.

The chain has TRBV10-2 and TRBJ1-5; the D gene is possibly TRBD1 (5 bases). From germline, CDR1 is WSHSY and CDR2 SAAADI. The CDR3 is made up of 16 amino acids. The V end was cut by 6 bases, the J end by 2 bases, with 17 bases between. For the CDR3, the DNA is TGCGCCAGCAGGGTAGATATAGGGGTTGGCAATCAGCCCCAGCATTTT. This sequence encodes CASRVDIGVGNQPQHF.

This chain uses TRBV18 with TRBJ1-3; 7 bases line up with TRBD1. V lost 5 bases and J lost 8; bases outside the gene matches: 12. The CDR3 contains 15 residues. Germline lookup yields CDR1 KGHSH and CDR2 LQKENI. The CDR3 region has the DNA TGTGCCAGCTCAGATTTACAGGGGAATCATGACACCATATATTTT. This sequence encodes CASSDLQGNHDTIYF.

This clone was detected a few times. The J gene is TRBJ2-7, the V gene TRBV6-1; TRBD1 might be the D (5 bases). V gave up 3 bases and J gave up 3 bases, with 12 bases separating them. CDR3 size: 14 residues. CDR1 is MNHNS and CDR2 is SASEGT in the germline V gene. CDR3 sequence reads: CASSDNGAVYEQYF. The CDR3 nucleotides read TGTGCCAGCAGTGACAATGGGGCTGTCTACGAGCAGTACTTC.

V and J are TRBV9 and TRBJ2-5; D is ambiguous. V gave up 0 bases and J gave up 4 bases, with 7 bases separating them. The CDR3 runs to 13 residues. The germline V gene encodes CDR1 SGDLS and CDR2 YYNGEE. CDR3 in amino acids: CASSVASLETQYF. The CDR3 coding sequence is TGTGCCAGCAGCGTAGCTAGTTTAGAGACCCAGTACTTC.

This sequence joins TRBV7-2 and TRBJ2-1, with 8 bases lining up with TRBD1. Germline CDR1 SGHTA, CDR2 FQGNSA. This CDR3 contains 15 residues. The junction had 7 bases not matched to a gene; V was cut back by 0 bases and J by 9 bases. The CDR3 coding sequence is TGTGCCAGCAGCTTAGCACAGGGGGTTGCCACTGAGCAGTTCTTC. Protein: CASSLAQGVATEQFF. Full variable domain (remainder filled in from reference TRBV7-2 and TRBJ2-1): GAGVSQSPSNKVTEKGKDVELRCDPISGHTALYWYRQSLGQGLEFLIYFQGNSAPDKSGLPSDRFSAERTGGSVSTLTIQRTQQEDSAVYLCASSLAQGVATEQFFGPGTRLTVL.

This chain uses TRBV19 with TRBJ2-3, with 13 bases aligning to TRBD2. The CDR3 spans 19 residues. The V segment lost 5 bases and the J segment 2 bases; nucleotides outside the gene matches: 13. CDR1 and CDR2 from the germline V gene are LNHDA and SQIVND (reference sequence). The CDR3 reads CASSGGLAGLSTNTDTQYF. The CDR3 DNA is TGTGCCAGTAGTGGGGGACTAGCGGGACTGTCTACCAACACAGATACGCAGTATTTT. Using reference TRBV19 and TRBJ2-3 for the parts outside the CDR3, the full variable domain is DGGITQSPKYLFRKEGQNVTLSCEQNLNHDAMYWYRQDPGQGLRLIYYSQIVNDFQKGDIAEGYSVSREKKESFPLTVTSAQKNPTAFYLCASSGGLAGLSTNTDTQYFGPGTRLTVL.

This sequence joins TRBV4-2 and TRBJ1-2, with 11 bases fitting TRBD1. J gave up 6 bases and V 2 bases, and 2 bases lay outside the gene matches. The CDR3 has 14 amino acids. Germline CDR1 is LGHNA and CDR2 is YNFKEQ. CDR3 amino acids: CASSQRTGGHGYTF. In nucleotides, the CDR3 is TGTGCCAGCAGCCAACGGACAGGGGGCCATGGCTACACCTTC.

CDR3 residues: CATSRDRGRTGTAIATNEKLFF. The CDR3 nucleotides read TGTGCCACCAGCAGAGATCGGGGGCGAACCGGGACAGCGATTGCAACTAATGAAAAACTGTTTTTT. The J gene is TRBJ1-4, the V gene TRBV15; 7 bases are a match to TRBD1. Unmatched junction bases numbered 19, after V lost 0 bases and J lost 0 bases. The CDR3 is made up of 22 amino acids. CDR1 and CDR2 from the germline V gene are LNHNV and YYDKDF (reference sequence).

V and J are TRBV2 and TRBJ2-1; perhaps TRBD2 as D (5 bases). The CDR3 is 14 residues long. The germline V gene has CDR1 SNHLY and CDR2 FYNNEI. V was clipped by 6 bases and J by 8 bases, with 17 bases between them. The CDR3 DNA reads as TGTGCCAGCAGCCTCTCCCCTTGGGAGTATGAGCAGTTCTTC. Its protein is CASSLSPWEYEQFF.

The chain has TRBV5-1 and TRBJ2-5; D is perhaps TRBD2 (5 bases). V lost 7 bases and J lost 4, with 11 bases in between. This CDR3 has 12 residues. Germline V lookup: CDR1 SGHRS, CDR2 YFSETQ. The CDR3 is CASRAAGETQYF. The CDR3 nucleotides read TGCGCCAGCCGCGCCGCGGGAGAGACCCAGTACTTC.